The table lists the clone carrying this T cell receptor (beta chain) with a few counts. TCRdb reanalysed the RT-PCR reads using MiXCR and keeps one entry per CDR3 protein. Of about 540,000 distinct CDR3 sequences in the sample, 14% were seen once. The sample originates from a study of response to subunit inactivated influenza vaccine. V was cut by 1 base and J by 10 bases, with 10 bases left in between. Germline V gives CDR1 SGHTA, CDR2 FQGNSA. This CDR3 has 12 residues. The starting material was PBMCs from blood, obtained roughly 13 days after vaccination. The chain combines TRBV7-2 with TRBJ2-5; tentative D call: TRBD2 (5 bases). This sequence was found in a man in his fifties or sixties who received an inactivated influenza vaccine. The chain's CDR3 is CASSLELGLQYF. The CDR3 coding sequence is TGTGCCAGCAGCTTAGAGCTAGGACTCCAGTACTTC. Based on the CDR3 plus reference TRBV7-2 and TRBJ2-5, the full variable domain is GAGVSQSPSNKVTEKGKDVELRCDPISGHTALYWYRQSLGQGLEFLIYFQGNSAPDKSGLPSDRFSAERTGGSVSTLTIQRTQQEDSAVYLCASSLELGLQYFGPGTRLLVL.